The entry below describes one T cell receptor beta chain. Its antigen is still unknown. Within one base of it there is no much larger clone, and no base qualities were kept. The sample is drawn from a study of technical replicates of blood from four donors (dated by TCRdb to 2017 to 2019). For CDR1 and CDR2, the germline V gene lists SGHTA and FQGTGA. There are 14 amino acids in the CDR3, from cysteine to phenylalanine inclusive. Of all the DNA, just the CDR3 is kept, 42 bases in frame from base 1. Trimming at the junction amounts to 5 bases on V and 1 base on J, and the germline ends lie 12 bases apart. The library was made by the immunoSEQ multiplex PCR assay. In TCRdb, the immuneACCESS table is reduced to in-frame sequences with V and J assigned. These tables do not hold every clone; where another copy was compared, an unresolved V gene accounts for under half, and the others remain unexplained. The sample data list roughly 85,000 clones, and 90% to 95% of these were observed just once. Under 0.3% of the sample comes from the top ten.

The chain is made from TRBV7-3 and TRBJ2-7; the D gene lacks a confident call. The origin of this receptor is a human donor in good health. The sequencing sample was made of T cells isolated from PBMCs. The sequenced DNA: TGTGCCAGCAGCCATCCCCCCAGTTCCTACGAGCAGTACTTC. It encodes CASSHPPSSYEQYF.